This TCR beta chain came from a study of PD-1 blockade in classical Hodgkin lymphoma. Points on this clone: The antigen remains unidentified.

Patients all relapsed after autologous stem cell transplantation, and there was variation in brentuximab vedotin exposure. Profiled with immunoSEQ multiplex PCR; TCRdb holds only in-frame clones, not every one. This sample has 70,000 to 85,000 clones, with more than 85% found just once. Study conclusions and caveats: The CD4+ diversity rise by C4D1 was clearest in complete responders. What caused the repertoire differences, perhaps disease activity or prior therapy, remains undefined.

Source: peripheral blood mononuclear cells (PBMCs), taken at baseline. This TCR was sampled from a human donor with classical Hodgkin lymphoma.

CDR3 loop: CASSLGWDGNEQYF. The CDR3 coding sequence is TGTGCCAGCAGCTTAGGTTGGGACGGCAACGAGCAGTACTTC. The chain carries TRBV5-6 and TRBJ2-7; TRBD1 or TRBD2 may be the D gene (5 bases each). Trimming cost V 2 bases and J 5 bases, with 14 bases left between them. Per the germline V gene, CDR1 is SGHDT and CDR2 is YYEEEE. This CDR3 region has 14 residues.